These 5 T cell receptor beta chains were sequenced from one sample in a study of OX40 agonist ivuxolimab in advanced cancers. The data were produced by immunoSEQ multiplex PCR, yet TCRdb's version contains in-frame clones alone and is incomplete. The sample carries around 140,000 clones, 90% recorded once. This specimen consisted of CD4+ or CD8+ T cells sorted from blood, obtained in a trial of the OX40 agonist ivuxolimab. Receptors originate from an adult with an advanced solid tumor such as melanoma, head and neck, liver or kidney cancer.

The CDR3 is CASSIRQGANTEAFF. The CDR3 DNA follows: TGTGCCAGCAGCATTCGACAGGGGGCGAACACTGAAGCTTTCTTT. V usage is TRBV7-2 and J usage is TRBJ1-1; 10 nucleotides agree with TRBD1. The CDR3 has 15 residues. The V and J ends lost 5 bases and 1 base, in that order; junction bases with no gene match: 4. Germline V gene sequence: CDR1 SGHTA, CDR2 FQGNSA. The entire variable domain, with the rest obtained from reference TRBV7-2 and TRBJ1-1, is as follows: GAGVSQSPSNKVTEKGKDVELRCDPISGHTALYWYRQSLGQGLEFLIYFQGNSAPDKSGLPSDRFSAERTGGSVSTLTIQRTQQEDSAVYLCASSIRQGANTEAFFGQGTRLTVV.

The chain combines TRBV7-6 with TRBJ2-3; TRBD1 aligns across 11 bases. The CDR3 loop spans 17 amino acids. V lost 4 bases and J lost 5; bases outside the gene matches: 11. The germline V gene has CDR1 SGHVS and CDR2 FNYEAQ. The CDR3 loop reads CASSYRDRGFNVDTQYF. DNA of the CDR3: TGTGCCAGCAGCTACCGGGACAGGGGGTTTAACGTAGATACGCAGTATTTT.

CDR3 region: CASISAGRSNEQFF. The DNA for the CDR3 is TGTGCCAGTATAAGCGCGGGACGGTCGAATGAGCAGTTCTTC. The chain is built from TRBV19 and TRBJ2-1, with D possibly matching TRBD2 (6 bases). This CDR3 is 14 amino acids long. The ends were cut back, 7 bases at V and 7 bases at J, with 17 bases in the middle. Per germline, CDR1 LNHDA and CDR2 SQIVND (reference sequence).

The genes are TRBV6-1 and TRBJ2-1; the D gene could be TRBD1 or TRBD2 (7 bases each). The CDR3 is 14 residues long. V lost 11 bases and J 9 bases, leaving 23 bases between the germline ends. Looked up from germline, CDR1 is MNHNS and CDR2 is SASEGT. The CDR3 DNA follows: TGTGCCTTCAGGGGGGGGGCCCCTCAATTTGAGCAGTTCTTC. It encodes CAFRGGAPQFEQFF.

V usage is TRBV9 and J usage is TRBJ2-1; D gene uncertain. The germline V gene encodes CDR1 SGDLS and CDR2 YYNGEE. The CDR3 has 14 residues. Trimming left V 6 bases short and J 7 bases short, with 17 bases between. This CDR3 reads CASTVSPGWNEQFF. As DNA, the CDR3 is TGTGCCAGCACCGTGAGTCCCGGCTGGAATGAGCAGTTCTTC.